This T cell receptor beta chain was identified in a study of blood T cell repertoires in COVID-19. Assay: immunoSEQ multiplex PCR; the TCRdb copy retains only in-frame clones and omits some. The sample includes fewer than 350,000 clones, around nine tenths of them seen just once. This CDR3 is 16 amino acids long. CDR1 is MDHEN, CDR2 SYDVKM, per germline. Losses at the gene ends were 6 bases for V and 2 bases for J; bases not matched to a gene: 11. Material: PBMCs or T cells enriched from blood (not recorded which). This clonotype was sampled from a woman aged 25-40 years who had been exposed to COVID-19. This chain connects TRBV28 to TRBJ1-1, with TRBD1 matching over 8 bases. CDR3 loop: CASRSPGQALNTEAFF. For the CDR3, the DNA is TGTGCCAGCAGATCCCCGGGACAGGCCCTAAACACTGAAGCTTTCTTT.